These 29 T cell receptor beta chains came from one sample sequenced in a study of blood T cell repertoires in COVID-19. Sequenced by immunoSEQ multiplex PCR; TCRdb stores in-frame clones only, minus some. The sample lists some 200,000 clones; 94% were seen once. Sequencing input: peripheral blood. These TCRs come from a man aged 25-45 years with COVID-19, enrolled during active disease.

The chain joins TRBV29-1 to TRBJ2-2; possible D gene TRBD1, 5 bases. The CDR3 length is 14 residues. From germline, CDR1 is SQVTM and CDR2 ANQGSEA. V lost 7 bases and J lost 1, with 13 bases in between. This CDR3 is CSARQPQNTGELFF. The CDR3 DNA sequence: TGCAGCGCGAGACAGCCCCAGAACACCGGGGAGCTGTTTTTT.

J is TRBJ1-3 and V is TRBV5-5; D perhaps matches TRBD1 (5 bases). The germline gives CDR1 SGHKS, CDR2 YYEKEE (reference sequence). The CDR3 consists of 17 residues. The V and J ends lost 0 bases and 0 bases respectively, with 13 bases between them. The CDR3 here is CASSLERGGFSGNTIYF. In DNA, the CDR3 is TGTGCCAGCAGCTTGGAGCGGGGGGGATTCTCTGGAAACACCATATATTTT.

The chain joins TRBV5-4 to TRBJ2-1; D might be TRBD2 (5 bases). Germline loops: CDR1 SGHNT, CDR2 YYREEE (reference sequence). Trimming took off 1 base at V and 2 bases at J, with 10 bases between the two ends. CDR3 length: 15 residues. CDR3 DNA: TGTGCCAGCAGCTTGAGAGGACTCACCTACAATGAGCAGTTCTTC. Translation: CASSLRGLTYNEQFF.

CDR3 coding DNA: TGCGCCAGCAGCTTGGACGTCGGTGGCAATCAGCCCCAGCATTTT. It specifies CASSLDVGGNQPQHF. This chain links TRBV5-1 with TRBJ1-5, with D unresolved. The CDR3 extends over 15 amino acids. With 0 bases removed from V and 2 bases from J, the gap between germline ends came to 9 bases. From germline, CDR1 is SGHRS and CDR2 YFSETQ.

This chain links TRBV5-4 with TRBJ1-1; D may be TRBD1 (6 bases). The germline V and J ends were trimmed by 5 bases and 6 bases, with 11 bases remaining between them. Germline V lookup: CDR1 SGHNT, CDR2 YYREEE (reference sequence). This CDR3 is 12 amino acids long. This CDR3 reads CASSSGTPEAFF. The CDR3 DNA reads TGTGCCAGCAGTTCCGGGACACCTGAAGCTTTCTTT.

J is TRBJ1-1 and V is TRBV7-9; 11 bases fit TRBD1. Losses at the gene ends were 1 base for V and 5 bases for J; bases not matched to a gene: 6. Per the germline V gene, CDR1 is SEHNR and CDR2 is FQNEAQ (reference sequence). There are 16 residues in the CDR3. CDR3 DNA sequence: TGTGCCAGCAGCTTAGTCCGGACAGGGGGCTTGACTGAAGCTTTCTTT. Translated, it gives CASSLVRTGGLTEAFF. Looking up the rest from reference TRBV7-9 and TRBJ1-1 gives the full variable domain: DTGVSQNPRHKITKRGQNVTFRCDPISEHNRLYWYRQTLGQGPEFLTYFQNEAQLEKSRLLSDRFSAERPKGSFSTLEIQRTEQGDSAMYLCASSLVRTGGLTEAFFGQGTRLTVV.

As for this clone: The junction differs from germline at one of its ends, possibly a read error. This chain connects TRBV20-1 to TRBJ1-4, with D uncertain. Germline V gives CDR1 DFQATT, CDR2 SNEGSKA (reference sequence). The CDR3 sequence is 11 residues long. CDR3 sequence (DNA): TGTATAGGGAGGGCCGCTGAAAAACTGTTTTTT. It encodes CIGRAAEKLFF.

This chain uses TRBV6-1 with TRBJ2-1; 11 bases are shared with TRBD1. V dropped 4 bases and J dropped 8; count of bases not matched to a gene: 10. CDR1 is MNHNS and CDR2 is SASEGT in the germline V gene. The CDR3 extends over 16 amino acids. CDR3 residues: CASSVSTGQGEDEQFF. The CDR3 DNA sequence: TGTGCCAGCAGTGTCTCTACGGGACAGGGGGAGGATGAGCAGTTCTTC.

This rearrangement joins TRBV10-2 to TRBJ2-3, with TRBD1 identical over 7 bases. The ends lost 4 bases at V and 1 base at J; junction bases unmatched: 11. Germline CDR1 WSHSY, CDR2 SAAADI. The CDR3 runs to 17 residues. CDR3 amino acids: CASSARQGRTGTDTQYF. CDR3 bases: TGCGCCAGCAGTGCGAGACAGGGCCGGACGGGCACAGATACGCAGTATTTT.

The V and J genes are TRBV19 and TRBJ1-1; 7 bases are shared with TRBD1. Trimming removed 4 bases from V and 5 bases from J; junction bases left unmatched: 7. The CDR3 runs to 14 residues. CDR1 is LNHDA, CDR2 SQIVND, per germline (reference sequence). The CDR3 nucleotides read TGTGCCAGTAGTACGAACAGGGGCAGGACTGAAGCTTTCTTT. This sequence encodes CASSTNRGRTEAFF.

The CDR3 DNA sequence: TGTGCCAGCAGCCCGATGACTAGCACAGATACGCAGTATTTT. This translates into CASSPMTSTDTQYF. This chain joins TRBV3-1 (or the pseudogene TRBV3-2) and TRBJ2-3; D call uncertain. CDR1 and CDR2 from the germline V gene are LGHDT and YNNKEL (reference sequence). The length of the CDR3 is 14 residues. Deletions cut 4 bases from V and 0 bases from J, with 8 bases between.

V usage is TRBV3-1 (or the pseudogene TRBV3-2) and J usage is TRBJ2-1; 7 bases map to TRBD1. Germline V gene lookup returns CDR1 LGHDT and CDR2 YNNKEL (reference sequence). V lost 4 bases and J lost 4; bases outside the gene matches: 7. The CDR3 sequence is 15 residues long. The CDR3 spells CASSPPTGVYNEQFF. The CDR3 DNA sequence: TGTGCCAGCAGCCCACCTACAGGGGTTTACAATGAGCAGTTCTTC.

The gene calls are TRBV27 and TRBJ1-5; D remains unclear. This CDR3 contains 14 residues. V lost 5 bases, J lost 3 bases, and 11 bases lay in between. The V gene's germline CDR1 is MNHEY and CDR2 SMNVEV (reference sequence). The DNA of the CDR3 is TGTGCCAGCAGTACCAACAGATTCAATCAGCCCCAGCATTTT. This translates into CASSTNRFNQPQHF.

This rearrangement joins TRBV9 to TRBJ1-1; D is perhaps TRBD1 (5 bases). Germline-derived CDR1 and CDR2 are SGDLS and YYNGEE. Trimming took off 5 bases at V and 0 bases at J, with 14 bases between the two ends. The CDR3 is made up of 15 amino acids. The DNA of the CDR3 is TGTGCCAGCAGGTCCCAGGGAAGAATGAACACTGAAGCTTTCTTT. It specifies CASRSQGRMNTEAFF.

The chain couples TRBV5-4 to TRBJ1-6, with D uncertain. Trimming took 1 base from V and 8 from J, leaving 7 bases between them. CDR1 is SGHNT, CDR2 YYREEE, per germline (reference sequence). The length of the CDR3 is 13 residues. This CDR3 is CASSLQADSPLHF. The CDR3 nucleotides are TGTGCCAGCAGCTTGCAGGCAGATTCACCCCTCCACTTT.

V is TRBV6-1 and J is TRBJ1-2; D possibly corresponds to TRBD1 (5 bases). The V and J ends lost 1 base and 1 base respectively, with 16 bases between them. The CDR3 is made up of 17 amino acids. Germline V lookup: CDR1 MNHNS, CDR2 SASEGT. The DNA of the CDR3 is TGTGCCAGCAGTGAAGGGGGAAGAGACAGTTATAACTATGGCTACACCTTC. Its translation: CASSEGGRDSYNYGYTF.

The CDR3 is CASSPSGSPLHF. The CDR3 DNA is TGTGCCAGCTCACCCAGTGGCTCACCCCTCCACTTT. V usage is TRBV18 and J usage is TRBJ1-6; no clear D. Germline assignment: CDR1 KGHSH and CDR2 LQKENI. The V gene lost 3 bases and the J gene lost 10 bases, with 7 bases spanning the gap. There are 12 residues in the CDR3.

The sample holds one count of this clone. The chain employs TRBV6-5 and TRBJ2-3, with TRBD1 matching 7 bases. Unmatched junction bases numbered 2, after V lost 2 bases and J lost 0 bases. This CDR3 has 15 amino acids. Germline CDR1 MNHEY, CDR2 SVGAGI. The CDR3 is CASSYTGASTDTQYF. CDR3 in DNA: TGTGCCAGCAGTTACACAGGGGCTAGCACAGATACGCAGTATTTT.

The rearrangement joins TRBV2 to TRBJ2-1; 8 nucleotides line up with TRBD1. The trim removed 4 bases at V and 7 bases at J, leaving 9 bases unmatched. The CDR3 loop spans 15 amino acids. The germline gives CDR1 SNHLY, CDR2 FYNNEI. The CDR3 DNA reads as TGTGCCAGCAGTGTAAGACAGGGGAGTATAAATGAGCAGTTCTTC. It yields the protein CASSVRQGSINEQFF.

This chain's CDR3 is CASSQQGENGYTF. The CDR3 region has the DNA TGCGCCAGCAGCCAACAGGGAGAAAATGGCTACACCTTC. The rearrangement joins TRBV5-1 to TRBJ1-2, with D possibly being TRBD1 (6 bases). Germline V gives CDR1 SGHRS, CDR2 YFSETQ. CDR3 size: 13 residues. V shed 4 bases and J shed 6 bases, with 13 bases lying between them.

The count of this clone is one. The rearrangement joins TRBV6-5 to TRBJ2-1; TRBD1 matches at 10 bases. After removal of 6 bases from V and 7 bases from J, the junction contained 9 bases not matched to a gene. The CDR3 contains 15 residues. Germline assignment: CDR1 MNHEY and CDR2 SVGAGI. CDR3 in DNA: TGTGCCAGCAGGCCACCGGACAGGGGGGCAAATGAGCAGTTCTTC. This codes for CASRPPDRGANEQFF.

The chain has TRBV15 and TRBJ1-6, with D possibly matching TRBD1 (6 bases). This CDR3 is 15 amino acids long. The germline V gene has CDR1 LNHNV and CDR2 YYDKDF (reference sequence). V dropped 5 bases and J dropped 15 bases, with 23 bases sitting between them. CDR3 residues: CATSPGQVSLSLLHF. Here the CDR3 DNA reads TGTGCCACCAGCCCGGGACAAGTGTCCTTAAGTCTCCTCCACTTT.

The rearrangement links TRBV7-9 to TRBJ1-6, with 10 bases identical to TRBD1. CDR3 size: 15 residues. Per the germline V gene, CDR1 is SEHNR and CDR2 is FQNEAQ (reference sequence). The ends lost 5 bases at V and 7 bases at J; junction bases unmatched: 5. CDR3 coding DNA: TGTGCCAGCAGCGGGACAGGGGAACTGAATTCACCCCTCCACTTT. This codes for CASSGTGELNSPLHF. The whole variable domain, filled in from reference TRBV7-9 and TRBJ1-6, reads DTGVSQNPRHKITKRGQNVTFRCDPISEHNRLYWYRQTLGQGPEFLTYFQNEAQLEKSRLLSDRFSAERPKGSFSTLEIQRTEQGDSAMYLCASSGTGELNSPLHFGNGTRLTVT.

This sequence joins TRBV24-1 and TRBJ1-2; D is perhaps TRBD1 (6 bases). Germline CDR1 is KGHDR and CDR2 is SFDVKD. The CDR3 has 14 amino acids. V dropped 2 bases and J dropped 5 bases, with 11 bases sitting between them. The CDR3 sequence: CATSDSGTPYGYTF. The CDR3 DNA reads TGTGCCACCAGTGATTCCGGGACACCTTATGGCTACACCTTC.

The chain couples TRBV11-2 to TRBJ1-1, with 8 bases aligning to TRBD1. The CDR3 runs to 16 residues. Germline-derived CDR1 and CDR2 are SGHAT and FQNNGV. Unmatched junction bases numbered 9, after V lost 5 bases and J lost 1 base. The CDR3 DNA is TGTGCCAGCAGCCCACTACAGGGGGTAGCGAACACTGAAGCTTTCTTT. It translates to CASSPLQGVANTEAFF.

The chain is built from TRBV6-5 and TRBJ1-2; TRBD1 aligns across 11 bases. This CDR3 region has 14 residues. Germline V gene lookup returns CDR1 MNHEY and CDR2 SVGAGI. J was trimmed by 8 bases and V by 6 bases; bases with no gene match: 8. CDR3 in amino acids: CASSGQGALYGYTF. The CDR3 DNA sequence: TGTGCCAGCAGCGGACAGGGGGCGCTTTACGGCTACACCTTC.

This clone was detected once. This chain connects TRBV6-5 to TRBJ1-3; TRBD1 matches at 9 bases. The germline V gene has CDR1 MNHEY and CDR2 SVGAGI. J lost 5 bases, V lost 0 bases, and 5 bases had no gene match. This CDR3 is built from 16 residues. DNA of the CDR3: TGTGCCAGCAGTTACTCGACGGACAGGGGCAGAAACACCATATATTTT. Residues: CASSYSTDRGRNTIYF.

The chain carries TRBV3-1 (or the pseudogene TRBV3-2) and TRBJ2-2; 9 bases are a match to TRBD2. The CDR3 runs to 15 residues. Germline-derived CDR1 and CDR2 are LGHDT and YNNKEL (reference sequence). V dropped 4 bases and J dropped 4; count of bases not matched to a gene: 4. The CDR3 protein is CASSLPGLATGELFF. CDR3 nucleotide sequence: TGTGCCAGCAGCCTCCCGGGACTAGCCACCGGGGAGCTGTTTTTT.

The chain recombines TRBV6-1 with TRBJ1-6; maybe TRBD1 (6 bases). Germline CDR1 reads MNHNS; CDR2 reads SASEGT. There are 16 residues in the CDR3. V lost 4 bases and J lost 7, with 17 bases in between. The CDR3 protein is CASSVVGRGVNSPLHF. Here the CDR3 DNA reads TGTGCCAGCAGTGTTGTAGGGAGGGGGGTCAATTCACCCCTCCACTTT.